A single sample gave rise to the 17 T cell receptor beta chains below, sequenced in a study of blood T cell repertoires in COVID-19. Sequencing was performed with immunoSEQ multiplex PCR; in TCRdb, only in-frame clones are kept and a portion is missing. Altogether more than 400,000 clones are present, around 90% being singletons, with the ten largest covering under 0.85%. The specimen was PBMCs or T cells enriched from blood (not recorded which). All receptors derive from a woman in her late teens or twenties who had recovered from COVID-19.

V gene TRBV3-1 (or the pseudogene TRBV3-2) combines with J gene TRBJ2-7; maybe TRBD2 (6 bases). Germline values: CDR1 LGHDT, CDR2 YNNKEL (reference sequence). The CDR3 has 13 amino acids. The V and J ends lost 4 bases and 5 bases respectively, with 12 bases between them. The CDR3 region has the DNA TGTGCCAGCAGCCTCGGGGGTAGTGACGAGCAGTACTTC. Amino acids: CASSLGGSDEQYF.

The rearrangement uses TRBV30 and TRBJ2-2, with a tentative D call TRBD1 (5 bases). The CDR3 runs 15 residues. Trimming took off 1 base at V and 1 base at J, with 10 bases between the two ends. The germline V gene encodes CDR1 GTSNPN and CDR2 SVGIG (reference sequence). The CDR3 loop reads CAWSALDKNTGELFF. The CDR3 bases are TGTGCCTGGAGTGCCCTGGACAAGAACACCGGGGAGCTGTTTTTT.

This chain links TRBV27 with TRBJ2-2, with TRBD1 matching over 8 bases. The CDR3 loop spans 19 amino acids. Germline V gives CDR1 MNHEY, CDR2 SMNVEV (reference sequence). V dropped 6 bases and J dropped 3; count of bases not matched to a gene: 18. The CDR3 reads CASRSSLRAPTGDTGELFF. The CDR3 DNA reads TGTGCCAGCAGATCATCCTTGAGGGCCCCGACAGGGGACACCGGGGAGCTGTTTTTT.

This chain connects TRBV5-1 to TRBJ1-2, with 7 bases lining up with TRBD1. The CDR3 runs 14 residues. With V trimmed by 4 bases and J by 2 bases, 5 bases remained unmatched. Germline V gene sequence: CDR1 SGHRS, CDR2 YFSETQ. Here the CDR3 reads CASSPEGQNYGYTF. DNA for the CDR3: TGCGCCAGCAGCCCGGAGGGACAGAACTATGGCTACACCTTC.

The chain employs TRBV30 and TRBJ1-2; D is possibly TRBD1 (5 bases). The CDR3 is 11 amino acids. Germline CDR1 GTSNPN, CDR2 SVGIG (reference sequence). V lost 7 bases, J lost 7 bases, and 13 bases lay in between. The CDR3 sequence is CAFQGLGGYTF. The CDR3 DNA reads as TGTGCCTTCCAGGGCTTAGGTGGCTACACCTTC.

The rearrangement links TRBV5-4 to TRBJ2-2; the match to TRBD1 covers 10 bases. CDR1 SGHNT and CDR2 YYREEE come from the germline V gene (reference sequence). This CDR3 spans 16 amino acids. The V gene end was trimmed by 3 bases and the J gene end by 1 base; junction bases not matched to a gene: 3. The DNA for the CDR3 is TGTGCCAGCAGCTGGGGGACAGGGGAGAACACCGGGGAGCTGTTTTTT. Protein sequence: CASSWGTGENTGELFF.

The V call is TRBV6-1, the J call TRBJ1-1; possibly TRBD1 for D (6 bases). The germline CDR1 and CDR2 sequences are MNHNS and SASEGT. The CDR3 runs to 15 residues. Trimming stripped 2 bases from V and 2 bases from J, with 12 bases between. DNA of the CDR3: TGTGCCAGCAGTGAACAGGCAGGGGTAAACACTGAAGCTTTCTTT. It translates to CASSEQAGVNTEAFF.

The J gene is TRBJ2-1, the V gene TRBV30, with 8 positions matching TRBD2. Germline trimming cut 6 bases from V and 2 bases from J; bases unmatched to any gene: 9. The CDR3 is made up of 15 amino acids. The V gene's germline CDR1 is GTSNPN and CDR2 SVGIG (reference sequence). In DNA form, the CDR3 reads TGTGCCTGCGGAAGAGGTAGCGGGGCCTACAATGAGCAGTTCTTC. It yields the protein CACGRGSGAYNEQFF.

This clone was seen a single time. V and J are TRBV15 and TRBJ2-7; the D gene is possibly TRBD1 (6 bases). The germline CDR1 and CDR2 sequences are LNHNV and YYDKDF (reference sequence). Between the trimmed V and J ends, which lost 5 bases and 2 bases, there was a span of 16 bases. The CDR3 contains 15 residues. The DNA of the CDR3 is TGTGCCACCAGCGTCGAGACAGGTTTTCCCTACGAGCAGTACTTC. Its protein is CATSVETGFPYEQYF. Full variable domain (rest looked up from reference TRBV15 and TRBJ2-7): DAMVIQNPRYQVTQFGKPVTLSCSQTLNHNVMYWYQQKSSQAPKLLFHYYDKDFNNEADTPDNFQSRRPNTSFCFLDIRSPGLGDTAMYLCATSVETGFPYEQYFGPGTRLTVT.

V gene TRBV5-1 combines with J gene TRBJ2-3; maybe TRBD2 (5 bases). Germline lookup yields CDR1 SGHRS and CDR2 YFSETQ. The CDR3 runs to 15 residues. Trimming pared 3 bases from V and 2 bases from J, leaving 13 bases between. This CDR3 reads CASSSKAANTDTQYF. The DNA of the CDR3 is TGCGCCAGCAGCTCAAAAGCGGCTAACACAGATACGCAGTATTTT.

CDR3 sequence (DNA): TGTGCCAGCAGCTTAGGTCTTGTAGGACAGGACTACGAGCAGTACTTC. Translation: CASSLGLVGQDYEQYF. The rearrangement uses TRBV7-9 and TRBJ2-7; 7 positions match TRBD1. This CDR3 is built from 16 residues. CDR1 SEHNR and CDR2 FQNEAQ come from the germline V gene (reference sequence). V shed 1 base, J shed 3 bases, and the junction held 9 bases outside the gene matches.

The chain combines TRBV2 with TRBJ1-1; D is perhaps TRBD1 (5 bases). CDR3 length: 14 residues. Germline values: CDR1 SNHLY, CDR2 FYNNEI. Trimming cost V 7 bases and J 0 bases, with 12 bases left between them. For the CDR3, the DNA is TGTGCCAGCACCATAAACAGGATGAACACTGAAGCTTTCTTT. Residues: CASTINRMNTEAFF.

This chain links TRBV5-1 with TRBJ2-5, with D possibly TRBD2 on 6 matching bases. V was clipped by 4 bases and J by 2 bases, with 18 bases between them. The CDR3 extends over 16 amino acids. CDR1 is SGHRS, CDR2 YFSETQ, per germline. The CDR3 nucleotides read TGCGCCAGCAGCGTTAGTGGGGGAGGTGGACAAGAGACCCAGTACTTC. Protein product: CASSVSGGGGQETQYF. The whole variable domain, remainder taken from reference TRBV5-1 and TRBJ2-5, is KAGVTQTPRYLIKTRGQQVTLSCSPISGHRSVSWYQQTPGQGLQFLFEYFSETQRNKGNFPGRFSGRQFSNSRSEMNVSTLELGDSALYLCASSVSGGGGQETQYFGPGTRLLVL.

Written as DNA, the CDR3 is TGTGCCAGCTCACTGGGACAGGGGAACACTGAAGCTTTCTTT. Translated, it gives CASSLGQGNTEAFF. This chain joins TRBV18 and TRBJ1-1; 9 nucleotides align to TRBD1. CDR1 KGHSH and CDR2 LQKENI come from the germline V gene. This CDR3 is built from 14 residues. Trimming cost V 4 bases and J 1 base; bases outside gene matches: 1.

V and J are TRBV14 and TRBJ2-3; TRBD2 is a possible D gene (6 bases). Between the trimmed V and J ends, which lost 0 bases and 2 bases, there was a span of 15 bases. The V gene's germline CDR1 is SGHDN and CDR2 FVKESK. CDR3 size: 17 residues. CDR3 in amino acids: CASSQERGSGATDTQYF. The CDR3 nucleotides read TGTGCCAGCAGCCAAGAGCGGGGTAGCGGCGCCACAGATACGCAGTATTTT. Variable domain in full (rest from reference TRBV14 and TRBJ2-3): EAGVTQFPSHSVIEKGQTVTLRCDPISGHDNLYWYRRVMGKEIKFLLHFVKESKQDESGMPNNRFLAERTGGTYSTLKVQPAELEDSGVYFCASSQERGSGATDTQYFGPGTRLTVL.

V gene TRBV21-1 combines with J gene TRBJ2-7; the table's D call, TRBD2, was not checked against the DNA. TRBV21-1 corresponds to a pseudogene. CDR3 length equals 16 residues. CDR3 residues: CASSKEGREESYEQYF. CDR3 DNA sequence: TGTGCCAGCAGCAAAGAAGGCAGGGAGGAGTCCTACGAGCAGTACTTC.

The chain links TRBV7-9 to TRBJ1-4; 10 bases are a match to TRBD1. V shed 5 bases, J shed 7 bases, and the junction held 10 bases outside the gene matches. Germline V gives CDR1 SEHNR, CDR2 FQNEAQ (reference sequence). The CDR3 contains 16 residues. The DNA of the CDR3 is TGTGCCAGCAGCGGCAGGACAGGGGGGTCGGGTGAAAAACTGTTTTTT. This sequence encodes CASSGRTGGSGEKLFF.